This T cell receptor (beta chain) came from a study of T cell repertoires in cytomegalovirus infection. Concerning this clonotype: Its antigen remains unknown.

TCRdb processed the reads anew with MiXCR; each CDR3 protein has one entry. The sample holds approximately 390,000 distinct CDR3 sequences, about 35% seen once. There are 15 residues in the CDR3. Trimming took off 6 bases at V and 2 bases at J, with 18 bases between the two ends. Looked up from germline, CDR1 is DFQATT and CDR2 is SNEGSKA (reference sequence). Study-wide results and caveats: The study found HLA-C-restricted CMV-specific TCR beta clonotypes dominating the ex vivo response.

The chain uses TRBV20-1 and TRBJ2-3; D possibly corresponds to TRBD1 (6 bases). The sample consisted of cultured PBMCs, taken from culture after CMV antigen stimulation. The clonotype originates from a human donor in good health (CMV status not recorded). Some clones in this sample may be carry-over from other donors' samples. For the CDR3, the DNA is TGCAGTGCAGTCAGGGGAGTCGGCCACACAGATACGCAGTATTTT. Amino acids: CSAVRGVGHTDTQYF.